This T cell receptor (beta chain) emerged from a study of T cell changes during pregnancy in multiple sclerosis (dated by TCRdb to the late 2010s). About the study as a whole: The study looked at changes in the T cell repertoire across pregnancy in women with multiple sclerosis.

Libraries came from the immunoSEQ multiplex PCR assay. In its TCRdb copy, this immuneACCESS table keeps in-frame sequences only and misses some clones. Where compared with another copy, unresolved V genes explain less than half of these, and the others have no known cause. The table for this sample lists approximately 42,000 clones; less than 90% of them were counted only once. The leading ten clones occupy 0.64% of the sample. Counted from cysteine to phenylalanine, this CDR3 has 17 amino acids. The DNA shown is the 51-base CDR3, in frame from base 1. Taken from the germline V gene (reference sequence), the CDR1 and CDR2 loops are MNHEY and SMNVEV. V drops 3 bases and J drops 0 bases, leaving 17 bases in between. A note on this clone: The antigen it recognizes is unknown. Base qualities are missing; no much larger clone stands one base away.

The sample here was CD4+ T cells from peripheral blood mononuclear cells, taken before pregnancy. Recombination connected TRBV27 to TRBJ1-1; TRBD1 could be the D gene, as 6 bases match. This sequence was found in a female donor with multiple sclerosis, enrolled in a pregnancy study. Read as DNA, the sequence is TGTGCCAGCAGTTTGGGAGTCGGACAGCGAATGAACACTGAAGCTTTCTTT. It translates as CASSLGVGQRMNTEAFF.